This T cell receptor beta chain comes out of a study of cytomegalovirus exposure and HLA in healthy donors. Study at large: In a previous analysis, 117 million unique TCR beta sequences were found from some 200 million T cells. Study-wide results and caveats: Most subjects had HLA-A and HLA-B alleles reportedly predicted accurately by TCR beta sequences. In a later analysis, across HLA loci, associated TCR counts were highest for DRB1, lowest for HLA-C. Overall, about 160 TCR beta chains were annotated as cytomegalovirus-associated.

Use of 60 Vbeta and 13 Jbeta primers characterized the PCR. The table came from immunoSEQ multiplex PCR; TCRdb's copy has only in-frame clones and leaves some out. The sample table sets out about 39,000 clones. Of note for this clone: The antigen is unknown.

J lost 6 bases, V lost 4 bases, and 9 bases had no gene match. Germline values: CDR1 SGHVS, CDR2 FQNEAQ. The CDR3 runs 16 residues. This sequence joins TRBV7-8 and TRBJ1-1, with 12 bases matching TRBD1. Material: PBMCs. The clonotype was recovered from a woman younger than 45 in good health and CMV-seropositive. The CDR3 bases are TGTGCCAGCAGCTGGGACAGGGGGCTTGGTGGGGCTGAAGCTTTCTTT. Its protein product is CASSWDRGLGGAEAFF.